The 8 T cell receptor beta chains reported below all come from one sample, sequenced in a study of vaccination and CD4 T cells after COVID-19. Their antigens are not known. Treatment meaning: 10-day PBMC culture with coronavirus spike peptide pools or control peptides (ViraFEST assay). An Oncomine TCR Beta short-read assay was used to sequence the DNA from cultured CD4+ T cells. TCRdb called the PCR reads again in MiXCR, with one record for every CDR3 protein. The sample carries about 21,000 distinct CDR3 sequences, around 45% recorded once. Sequenced material: CD4+ T cells from blood, cultured in vitro, taken before SARS-CoV-2 vaccination. Receptor source: a human donor who had recovered from COVID-19.

DNA for the CDR3: TGTGCCAGCAGATCGGGACAGCCGAACACTGAAGCTTTCTTT. Its protein is CASRSGQPNTEAFF. The chain employs TRBV12-3 or TRBV12-4 and TRBJ1-1; TRBD1 matches at 7 bases. The CDR3 sequence is 14 residues long. The trim removed 6 bases at V and 1 base at J, leaving 5 bases unmatched.

This clonotype has a handful of counts. The J gene is TRBJ1-2, the V gene TRBV25-1; D uncertain. Germline lookup yields CDR1 MGHDK and CDR2 SYGVNS. V lost 6 bases to trimming and J lost 8 bases, with 10 bases between them. The CDR3 sequence is 11 residues long. The CDR3 sequence is CASRSLRGYTF. For the CDR3, the DNA is TGTGCCAGCAGGAGCCTTCGGGGCTACACCTTC.

J is TRBJ1-1 and V is TRBV6-1, with D hard to call. Germline V lookup: CDR1 MNHNS, CDR2 SASEGT. CDR3 length equals 14 residues. Trimming left V 6 bases short and J 1 base short, with 12 bases between. CDR3 sequence (DNA): TGTGCCAGCAGAACGGGAAGTTGGAACACTGAAGCTTTCTTT. It is translated as CASRTGSWNTEAFF.

This CDR3 reads CASSLAPGPRSGANVLTF. Here the CDR3 DNA reads TGTGCCAGCAGCTTAGCTCCGGGACCACGCTCTGGGGCCAACGTCCTGACTTTC. The chain is built from TRBV7-2 and TRBJ2-6; possibly TRBD1 or TRBD2 for D (5 bases each). In germline, CDR1 is SGHTA, CDR2 FQGNSA. The CDR3 has 18 amino acids. Trimming took off 0 bases at V and 0 bases at J, with 12 bases between the two ends.

This clonotype was counted only a few times. The chain uses TRBV2 and TRBJ1-6, with D possibly being TRBD1 (6 bases). The V gene's germline CDR1 is SNHLY and CDR2 FYNNEI. The CDR3 is 14 residues long. Trimming took 4 bases from V and 7 from J, leaving 11 bases between them. The CDR3 sequence: CASSGGGVNSPLHF. CDR3 nucleotides: TGTGCCAGCAGTGGGGGGGGCGTGAATTCACCCCTCCACTTT.

The rearrangement joins TRBV11-3 to TRBJ2-7; D could derive from TRBD1 or TRBD2 (5 bases each). The CDR3 loop spans 14 amino acids. CDR1 and CDR2 (germline): SGHNT, YENEEA. Deletions cut 6 bases from V and 6 bases from J, with 18 bases between. CDR3 sequence: CASRHTGTSGEQYF. CDR3 in DNA: TGTGCCAGCAGGCATACCGGGACCTCGGGCGAGCAGTACTTC.

This clonotype was picked up a small number of times. The J gene is TRBJ1-2, the V gene TRBV7-9; D gene ambiguous. CDR1 and CDR2 from the germline V gene are SEHNR and FQNEAQ (reference sequence). The CDR3 length is 15 residues. V shed 5 bases and J shed 3 bases, with 16 bases lying between them. As DNA, the CDR3 is TGTGCCAGCAGCGGAGACACCGTCTCTTACTATGGCTACACCTTC. Its translation is CASSGDTVSYYGYTF. The entire variable domain, with the rest obtained from reference TRBV7-9 and TRBJ1-2, is as follows: DTGVSQNPRHKITKRGQNVTFRCDPISEHNRLYWYRQTLGQGPEFLTYFQNEAQLEKSRLLSDRFSAERPKGSFSTLEIQRTEQGDSAMYLCASSGDTVSYYGYTFGSGTRLTVV.

The J gene is TRBJ2-1, the V gene TRBV27; 10 bases are shared with TRBD1. Germline assignment: CDR1 MNHEY and CDR2 SMNVEV (reference sequence). CDR3 size: 17 residues. With V trimmed by 6 bases and J by 0 bases, 8 bases remained unmatched. The DNA for the CDR3 is TGTGCCAGCAGACTCCGACAGGGGGCCCCCTCCTACAATGAGCAGTTCTTC. Translating gives CASRLRQGAPSYNEQFF.